These T cell receptor beta chains were read from a single sample in a study of cytomegalovirus exposure and HLA in healthy donors. This table comes from immunoSEQ multiplex PCR, and its TCRdb copy is limited to in-frame clones, with some not included. The sample consists of some 120,000 clones, 81% of them appearing once. Source material: PBMCs. These receptor sequences come from a woman in her thirties in good health and CMV-seronegative. The CDR3 runs from the conserved cysteine through the conserved F or W. Not all rows give a size; the values are once, few, many and, for expanded clones, a class.

NA TRBV4-1 CASSRNLQGAITDTQYF
few TRBV2 CASSEWIRGLLYSNPDTQYF
NA TRBV2 CASSVYRQETQYF
NA TRBV5-1 CASSLGGQRSSYEQYF
NA TRBV4-3 CASSQYASGIPGEQFF
NA TRBV28 CASSLLVQRALGGMVRTDTQYF
NA TRBV7-2 CASSSGQVLAKNIQYF
NA TRBV7-9 CASSFLGWSGRPQETQYF
NA TRBV6-5 CASSGGQRETQYF
NA TRBV2 CASKSGTASYEQYF
once TRBV5-4 CASSPGWGPYEQYF
few TRBV6-6 CASGWKDRRNEKLFF
NA TRBV27 CASSFRGSYEQYF
NA TRBV30 CAWSPLRSAGGTDTQYF
few TRBV4-2 CASSQALESTDTQYF
once TRBV4-3 CASSQASGASGNTIYF
NA TRBV28 CASSSPGQGTDTQYF
NA TRBV11-3 CASSSNRNEQYF
few TRBV4-2 CASSLGTSGGYNEQFF
few TRBV5-1 CASSLLSGQNTEAFF
few TRBV15 CATSREAGDSSYEQYF
NA TRBV19 CASSDDSLTPAFF
NA TRBV5-6 CASSLLGVLNTEAFF
NA TRBV4-3 CASSQESGQPMAEAFF
few TRBV7-8 CASSLAVAKNIQYF
NA TRBV5-1 CASQRDSTQPTQYF
few TRBV30 CAWSEGWVGRASETQYF
NA TRBV10-1 CASSESQDSNEQFF
NA TRBV11-2 CASSLGGGGAIFTDTQYF
NA TRBV28 CASSLSTGAADQPQHF
NA TRBV5-1 CASTPSGNTEAFF
NA TRBV4-2 CASSLDRYNEQFF
NA TRBV10-2 CASSESRGQGANEQYF
NA TRBV14 CASSQYTDTQYF
once TRBV7-8 CASSGGTTLVEQYF
NA TRBV19 CASRSTDRGLWGYTF
NA TRBV20-1 CSARGTSEQYF
once TRBV27 CASSHRYEQFF
few TRBV6-5 CASSYSSSYEQYF
NA TRBV7-7 CASSSGQGSSYEQYF
NA TRBV7-2 CASSPRTDTQYF
NA TRBV6-5 CASSPGLAATYEQYF
few TRBV6-1 CASSVRETHLTQPQHF
NA TRBV14 CASSTGDYGYTF
once TRBV7-9 CASSFSGSMPEQFF
few TRBV5-1 CASSLGGGRYEQYF
NA TRBV5-1 CASSPTGGVSPLHF
NA TRBV4-1 CASSPERGGFETQYF
NA TRBV7-7 CASSHGGGDTQYF
NA TRBV7-9 CASSFSDEQYF
few TRBV7-9 CASSPSGDIEAFF
NA TRBV10-3 CAISEDRPGNYGYTF
NA TRBV2 CASRRGLAGDSTGELFF
NA TRBV5-1 CASSPSGSSYNEQFF